Listed here are 21 T cell receptor beta chains from one sample, sequenced in a study of human CD8 memory T cell subsets. UMI-labeled 5' RACE generated the TCR beta libraries. TCRdb re-called the 5' RACE reads and gives one entry per CDR3 protein, without DNA. The sample has 9,500 to 11,000 distinct CDR3 sequences. Specimen: CD8+ T cells from PBMCs. The receptors shown here come from a human donor in good health.

The gene calls are TRBV6-6 and TRBJ1-1. The CDR3 has 12 residues. Germline CDR1 MNHNY, CDR2 SVGAGI (reference sequence). This chain's CDR3 is CASRYAGPEAFF.

The V and J genes are TRBV24-1 and TRBJ2-1. The CDR3 is made up of 13 amino acids. In germline, CDR1 is KGHDR, CDR2 SFDVKD. The CDR3: CATSDSYTNEQFF.

This chain connects TRBV24-1 to TRBJ2-1. The CDR3 loop spans 13 amino acids. The germline V gene has CDR1 KGHDR and CDR2 SFDVKD. CDR3 in amino acids: CATSERTYNEQFF.

This sequence joins TRBV6-2 or TRBV6-3 and TRBJ2-1; TCRdb proposes TRBD1, but this gene call is untestable without DNA. The CDR3 runs 17 residues. Per the germline V gene, CDR1 is MNHEY and CDR2 is SVGEGT. The CDR3 region is CASSYSNGQGPYNEQFF.

This clonotype shows up as medium-sized by frequency. The V gene is TRBV7-9, the J gene TRBJ2-3; TCRdb gives TRBD2 as the D gene, but with no DNA this cannot be confirmed. Germline-derived CDR1 and CDR2 are SEHNR and FQNEAQ (reference sequence). This CDR3 is built from 16 residues. CDR3 amino acids: CASSLAVGRAADTQYF.

The chain couples TRBV19 to TRBJ2-1. CDR3 size: 15 residues. The germline gives CDR1 LNHDA, CDR2 SQIVND (reference sequence). The CDR3 sequence is CASSIEIARTGEQFF. Full variable domain (missing parts from reference TRBV19 and TRBJ2-1): DGGITQSPKYLFRKEGQNVTLSCEQNLNHDAMYWYRQDPGQGLRLIYYSQIVNDFQKGDIAEGYSVSREKKESFPLTVTSAQKNPTAFYLCASSIEIARTGEQFFGPGTRLTVL.

The chain uses TRBV2 and TRBJ2-1; TCRdb reports TRBD1, a call that lacks DNA to check it against. This CDR3 contains 15 residues. CDR1 and CDR2 (germline): SNHLY, FYNNEI. The CDR3 loop is CASDSGQGIRDEQFF.

The V and J genes are TRBV29-1 and TRBJ2-7; TCRdb selects TRBD1, and the lack of DNA leaves this call unchecked. Germline V gene data show CDR1 as SQVTM and CDR2 as ANQGSEA. The CDR3 covers 11 residues. CDR3 protein: CSAWGDYEQYF.

The chain couples TRBV20-1 to TRBJ1-1. The CDR3 runs 12 residues. Germline V gene lookup returns CDR1 DFQATT and CDR2 SNEGSKA (reference sequence). The CDR3 reads CSATLGNTEAFF.

The genes are TRBV28 and TRBJ2-7; TCRdb's D call of TRBD1 is untestable without DNA. This CDR3 contains 15 residues. Per the germline V gene, CDR1 is MDHEN and CDR2 is SYDVKM. The CDR3 sequence is CASSPRTGESYEQYF.

The J gene is TRBJ2-4, the V gene TRBV9; TCRdb picks TRBD1, but there is no DNA to check that call. CDR1 is SGDLS, CDR2 YYNGEE, per germline. This CDR3 spans 14 amino acids. CDR3 residues: CASSATGGYNIQYF.

The chain links TRBV5-4 to TRBJ1-1; TCRdb returns TRBD1, unconfirmable since there is no DNA. Germline V gene lookup returns CDR1 SGHNT and CDR2 YYREEE (reference sequence). The CDR3 is 17 residues long. The CDR3 protein is CASSPGGTGMVNTEAFF.

The V call is TRBV30, the J call TRBJ1-5. CDR3 length equals 15 residues. CDR1 is GTSNPN, CDR2 SVGIG, per germline (reference sequence). CDR3 sequence: CASSRISGGNQPQHF.

Judged by frequency, this clonotype is medium-sized. The chain couples TRBV6-5 to TRBJ1-1; absent DNA, TCRdb's TRBD1 call cannot be checked. The CDR3 loop spans 14 amino acids. In germline, CDR1 is MNHEY, CDR2 SVGAGI. CDR3 sequence: CASSYPGGRTEAFF.

The V and J genes are TRBV27 and TRBJ2-3; TCRdb lists TRBD1, though no DNA is available to test this call. This CDR3 region has 15 residues. Germline assignment: CDR1 MNHEY and CDR2 SMNVEV (reference sequence). The CDR3 reads CASSLYETGADTQYF.

The chain joins TRBV28 to TRBJ2-1; the TCRdb D gene call, TRBD1, has no DNA to confirm it. The CDR3 spans 15 residues. Germline V gene sequence: CDR1 MDHEN, CDR2 SYDVKM. CDR3: CASLPLADSYNEQFF. Looking up the rest from reference TRBV28 and TRBJ2-1 gives the full variable domain: DVKVTQSSRYLVKRTGEKVFLECVQDMDHENMFWYRQDPGLGLRLIYFSYDVKMKEKGDIPEGYSVSREKKERFSLILESASTNQTSMYLCASLPLADSYNEQFFGPGTRLTVL.

This chain connects TRBV5-1 to TRBJ2-3. The CDR3 has 13 amino acids. CDR1 and CDR2 (germline): SGHRS, YFSETQ. This CDR3 is CASSFTATDTQYF.

This clonotype is called medium-sized based on its frequency. This chain uses TRBV29-1 with TRBJ2-6. The CDR3 is made up of 12 amino acids. Per the germline V gene, CDR1 is SQVTM and CDR2 is ANQGSEA. This CDR3 reads CSAWTGANVLTF.

By frequency, this clonotype is medium-sized. V and J are TRBV19 and TRBJ2-7. Germline V CDR1 and CDR2: LNHDA, SQIVND (reference sequence). The CDR3 is 13 amino acids. CDR3 in amino acids: CASSQRSGDEQYF.

The chain combines TRBV9 with TRBJ2-7; the D call from TCRdb, TRBD2, cannot be confirmed without DNA. Per germline, CDR1 SGDLS and CDR2 YYNGEE. The CDR3 covers 13 residues. CDR3 in amino acids: CASSVGGEGEQYF.

Considering frequency, this clonotype is medium-sized. The chain couples TRBV3-1 to TRBJ2-5; as DNA is missing, the TRBD1 call by TCRdb cannot be tested. There are 14 residues in the CDR3. Germline V gene data show CDR1 as LGHDT and CDR2 as YNNKEL (reference sequence). CDR3 loop: CASSQPFGGETQYF.